This TCR beta chain emerged from a study of immune evolution from preneoplasia to lung adenocarcinoma. Study conclusions and caveats: From normal lung to invasive adenocarcinoma, top clone frequencies appeared to decrease. Later-stage lesions appeared to have more T cells, more diversity, less clonality.

Libraries were prepared by immunoSEQ multiplex PCR; TCRdb keeps only in-frame clonotypes and omits some of them. The sample yields under 5,500 clones, 80% to 85% seen once. Comments on this clone: As yet, its antigen is unknown.

Between the mid-2010s and the late 2010s, patients underwent resection in Japan or China. H&E slides confirmed each diagnosis, reviewed by two pathologists independently. Sequenced: FFPE normal lung tissue adjacent to the tumor. The clonotype comes from a person aged 50-69 years with lung adenocarcinoma.

The CDR3 loop is CASSGPRLADYEQYF. CDR3 DNA sequence: TGTGCCAGCAGTGGTCCCCGGCTAGCGGACTACGAGCAGTACTTC. The chain uses TRBV28 and TRBJ2-7, with 7 nucleotides matching TRBD2. The CDR3 spans 15 residues. V shed 5 bases, J shed 3 bases, and the junction held 10 bases outside the gene matches. Germline CDR1 reads MDHEN; CDR2 reads SYDVKM.